Sequencing of this T cell receptor (beta chain) was carried out in a study of T cell clonality in common variable immunodeficiency. Study-wide points: Shared TCRbeta clones were fewer between CVID subjects than controls. Fewer deletions and N-nucleotide insertions were reportedly seen in common variable immunodeficiency TCR beta sequences. CVID subjects showed higher TCRbeta clonality than healthy controls.

Clones were sequenced by immunoSEQ multiplex PCR, and TCRdb holds only the in-frame ones, with some missing. The table lists around 33,000 clones, with no singletons. This clone has a count of ten or more. No antigen is known for it. Read coverage stops 3 residues before the CDR3 terminus; the germline J gene supplies the remainder. Germline V gene data show CDR1 as SGHVS and CDR2 as FNYEAQ. This CDR3 contains 15 residues. The V end lost 2 bases, the J end lost 5 bases, and 15 bases lay between the germline ends. The sequencing sample was made of peripheral blood mononuclear cells. The V call is TRBV7-6, the J call TRBJ2-5; the D gene is possibly TRBD2 (5 bases). The origin of this receptor is a human donor with common variable immunodeficiency. The DNA read from the CDR3 is TGTGCCAGCAGCTTAACGGCGGGTATCCGGGAGACC. Protein product: CASSLTAGIRET. The full CDR3 protein reads CASSLTAGIRETQYF.